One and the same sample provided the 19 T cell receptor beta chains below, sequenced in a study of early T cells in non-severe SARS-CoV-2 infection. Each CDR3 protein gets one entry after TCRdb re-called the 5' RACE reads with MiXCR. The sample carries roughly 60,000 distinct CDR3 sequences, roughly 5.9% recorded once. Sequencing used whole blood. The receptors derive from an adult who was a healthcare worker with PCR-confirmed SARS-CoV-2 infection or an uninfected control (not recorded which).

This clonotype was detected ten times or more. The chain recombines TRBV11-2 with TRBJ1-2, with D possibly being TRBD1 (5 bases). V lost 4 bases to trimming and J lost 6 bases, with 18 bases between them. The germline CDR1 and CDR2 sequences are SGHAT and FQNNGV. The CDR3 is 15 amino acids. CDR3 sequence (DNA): TGTGCCAGCAGCTCTCCACAAGCAGGGATTCATGGCTACACCTTC. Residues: CASSSPQAGIHGYTF.

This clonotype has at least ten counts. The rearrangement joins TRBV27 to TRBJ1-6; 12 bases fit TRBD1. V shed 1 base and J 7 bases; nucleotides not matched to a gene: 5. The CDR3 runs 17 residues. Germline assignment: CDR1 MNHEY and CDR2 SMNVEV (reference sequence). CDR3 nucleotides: TGTGCCAGCAGTTTATGGGGACAGGGGGCAGGAAATTCACCCCTCCACTTT. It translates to CASSLWGQGAGNSPLHF.

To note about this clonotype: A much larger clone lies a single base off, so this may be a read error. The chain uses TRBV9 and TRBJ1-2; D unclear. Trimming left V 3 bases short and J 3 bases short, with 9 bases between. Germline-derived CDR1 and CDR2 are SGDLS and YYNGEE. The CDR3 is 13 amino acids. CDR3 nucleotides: TGTGCCAGCAGCGCCTCACATGACTATGGCTACACCTTC. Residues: CASSASHDYGYTF.

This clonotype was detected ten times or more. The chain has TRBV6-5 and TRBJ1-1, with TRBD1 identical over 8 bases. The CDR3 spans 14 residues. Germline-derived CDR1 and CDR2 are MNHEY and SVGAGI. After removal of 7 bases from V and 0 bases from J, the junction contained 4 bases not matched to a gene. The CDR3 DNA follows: TGTGCCAGCACCCTGGACAGGGTGAACACTGAAGCTTTCTTT. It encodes CASTLDRVNTEAFF.

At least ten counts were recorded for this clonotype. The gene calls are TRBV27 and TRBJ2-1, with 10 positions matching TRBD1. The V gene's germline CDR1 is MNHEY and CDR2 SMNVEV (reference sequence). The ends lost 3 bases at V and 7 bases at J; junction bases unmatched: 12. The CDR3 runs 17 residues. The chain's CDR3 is CASSLGAPGTGDNEQFF. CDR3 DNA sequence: TGTGCCAGCAGTTTGGGTGCGCCCGGGACAGGGGATAATGAGCAGTTCTTC.

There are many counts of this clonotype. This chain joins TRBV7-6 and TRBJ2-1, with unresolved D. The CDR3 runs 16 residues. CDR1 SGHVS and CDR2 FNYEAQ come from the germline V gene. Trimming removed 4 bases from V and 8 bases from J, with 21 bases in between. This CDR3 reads CASSSVAPPYSYEQFF. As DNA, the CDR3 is TGTGCCAGCAGCTCGGTGGCCCCACCTTATTCCTATGAGCAGTTCTTC.

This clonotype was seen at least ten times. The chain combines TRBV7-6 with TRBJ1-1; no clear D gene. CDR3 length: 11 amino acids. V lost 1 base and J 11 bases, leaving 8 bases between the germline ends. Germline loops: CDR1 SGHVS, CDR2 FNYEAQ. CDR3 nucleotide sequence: TGTGCCAGCAGCTTAGGCCTGCGTGCTTTCTTT. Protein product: CASSLGLRAFF. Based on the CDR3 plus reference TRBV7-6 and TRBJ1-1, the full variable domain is GAGVSQSPRYKVTKRGQDVALRCDPISGHVSLYWYRQALGQGPEFLTYFNYEAQQDKSGLPNDRFSAERPEGSISTLTIQRTEQRDSAMYRCASSLGLRAFFGQGTRLTVV.

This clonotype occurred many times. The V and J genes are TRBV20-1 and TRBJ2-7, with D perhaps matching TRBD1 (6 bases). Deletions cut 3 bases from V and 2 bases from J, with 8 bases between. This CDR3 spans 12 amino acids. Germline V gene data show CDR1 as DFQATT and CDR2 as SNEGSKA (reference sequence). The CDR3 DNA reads TGCAGTGCTAGCGGGACACCCTACGAGCAGTACTTC. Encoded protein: CSASGTPYEQYF.

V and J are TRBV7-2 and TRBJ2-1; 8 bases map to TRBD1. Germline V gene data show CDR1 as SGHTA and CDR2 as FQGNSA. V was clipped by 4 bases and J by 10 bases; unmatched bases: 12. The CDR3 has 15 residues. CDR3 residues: CASSSAGTGQGEQFF. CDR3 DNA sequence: TGTGCCAGCAGCTCCGCCGGGACAGGTCAAGGAGAGCAGTTCTTC.

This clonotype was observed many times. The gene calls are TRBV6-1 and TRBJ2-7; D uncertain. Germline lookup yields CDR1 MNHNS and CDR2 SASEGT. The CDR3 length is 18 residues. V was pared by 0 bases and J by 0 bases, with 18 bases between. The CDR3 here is CASSEAGEKVIYSYEQYF. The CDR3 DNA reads TGTGCCAGCAGTGAAGCGGGCGAAAAGGTTATCTACTCCTACGAGCAGTACTTC.

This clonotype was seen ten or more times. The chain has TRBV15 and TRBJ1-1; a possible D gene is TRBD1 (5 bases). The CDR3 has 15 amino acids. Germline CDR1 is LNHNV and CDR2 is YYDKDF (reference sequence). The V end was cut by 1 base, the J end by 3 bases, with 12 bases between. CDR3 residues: CATSRARGSYTEAFF. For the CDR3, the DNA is TGTGCCACCAGCAGAGCGCGGGGCTCCTACACTGAAGCTTTCTTT.

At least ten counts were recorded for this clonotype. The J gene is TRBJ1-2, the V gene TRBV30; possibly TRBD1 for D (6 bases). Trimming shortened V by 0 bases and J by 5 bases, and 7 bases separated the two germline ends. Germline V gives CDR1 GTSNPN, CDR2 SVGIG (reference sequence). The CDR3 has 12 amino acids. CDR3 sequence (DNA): TGTGCCTGGAGTGTCCAGGGGTATGGCTACACCTTC. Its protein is CAWSVQGYGYTF.

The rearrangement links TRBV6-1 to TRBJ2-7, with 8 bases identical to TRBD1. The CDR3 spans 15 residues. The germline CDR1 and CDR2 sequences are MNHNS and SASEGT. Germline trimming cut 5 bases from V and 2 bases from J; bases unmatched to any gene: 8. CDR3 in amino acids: CASSLQGQGAYEQYF. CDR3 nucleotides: TGTGCCAGCAGTCTCCAAGGACAGGGAGCCTACGAGCAGTACTTC.

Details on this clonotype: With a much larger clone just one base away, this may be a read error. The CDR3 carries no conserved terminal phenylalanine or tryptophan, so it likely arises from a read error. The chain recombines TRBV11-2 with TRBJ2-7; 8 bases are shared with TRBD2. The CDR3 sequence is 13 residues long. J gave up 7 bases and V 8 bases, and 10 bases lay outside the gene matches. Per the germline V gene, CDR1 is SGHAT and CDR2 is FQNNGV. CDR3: CASGTHLAGEQYL. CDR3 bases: TGTGCCAGCGGAACACATTTAGCGGGAGAGCAGTACCTC.

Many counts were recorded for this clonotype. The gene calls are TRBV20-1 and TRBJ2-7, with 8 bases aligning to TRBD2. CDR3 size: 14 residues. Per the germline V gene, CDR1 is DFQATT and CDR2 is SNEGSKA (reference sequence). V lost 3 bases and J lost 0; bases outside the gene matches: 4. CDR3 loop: CSARFSGSSYEQYF. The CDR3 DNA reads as TGCAGTGCTAGGTTCAGCGGGAGCTCCTACGAGCAGTACTTC.

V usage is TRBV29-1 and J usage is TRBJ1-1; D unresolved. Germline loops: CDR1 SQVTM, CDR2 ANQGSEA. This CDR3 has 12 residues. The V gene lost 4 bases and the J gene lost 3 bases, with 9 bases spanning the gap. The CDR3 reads CSVGRGYTEAFF. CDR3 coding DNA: TGCAGCGTTGGACGGGGTTACACTGAAGCTTTCTTT. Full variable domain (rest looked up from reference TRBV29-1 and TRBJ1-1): SAVISQKPSRDICQRGTSLTIQCQVDSQVTMMFWYRQQPGQSLTLIATANQGSEATYESGFVIDKFPISRPNLTFSTLTVSNMSPEDSSIYLCSVGRGYTEAFFGQGTRLTVV.

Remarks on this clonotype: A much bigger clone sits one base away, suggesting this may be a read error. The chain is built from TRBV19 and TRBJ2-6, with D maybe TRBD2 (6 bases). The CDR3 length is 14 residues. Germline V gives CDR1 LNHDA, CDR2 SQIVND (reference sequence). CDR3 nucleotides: TGTGCCAGTATTGGGACTGCTGGGACCAACGTCCTGACTTTC. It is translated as CASIGTAGTNVLTF.

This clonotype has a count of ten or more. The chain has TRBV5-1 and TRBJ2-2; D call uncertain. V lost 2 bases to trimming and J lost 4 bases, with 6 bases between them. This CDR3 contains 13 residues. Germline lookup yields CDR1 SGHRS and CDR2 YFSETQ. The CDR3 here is CASSFSTTGELFF. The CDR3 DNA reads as TGCGCCAGCAGCTTCAGCACCACCGGGGAGCTGTTTTTT.

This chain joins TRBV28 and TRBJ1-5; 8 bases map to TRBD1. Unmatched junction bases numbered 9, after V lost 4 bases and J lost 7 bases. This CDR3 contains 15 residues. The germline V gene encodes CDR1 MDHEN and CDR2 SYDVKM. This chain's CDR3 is CASSWGQARSQPQHF. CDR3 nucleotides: TGTGCCAGCAGTTGGGGACAGGCCAGATCGCAGCCCCAGCATTTT.